This T cell receptor (beta chain) was identified during a study of cytomegalovirus exposure and HLA in healthy donors. Study conclusions and caveats: The listing of 150 to 200 TCR beta chains classed them as cytomegalovirus-associated. TRBV6-2, TRBV6-3 and some other V segments were unresolvable in 87-base-pair reads. While the bulk of TCR sequences proved rare, some public TCRs turned up in many donors. When a later analysis compared HLA-associated TCR beta chains with equally common others, the HLA-associated chains turned out to be more clonally expanded and to have lower generation probabilities.

The CDR3 contains 14 residues. The germline gives CDR1 MNHEY, CDR2 SVGAGI. V gave up 7 bases and J gave up 3 bases; unmatched junction bases: 6. About this clone: Its antigen is unknown.

The study ran its PCR with 60 Vbeta and 13 Jbeta primers. Clones were read by immunoSEQ multiplex PCR, and TCRdb kept only the in-frame ones, dropping some. Of more than 150,000 clones in the sample, 82% were seen once. The material sequenced was PBMCs. The chain recombines TRBV6-5 with TRBJ1-3; 7 bases are shared with TRBD1. This receptor was identified in a man aged 40-50 years in good health and CMV-seronegative. Here the CDR3 DNA reads TGTGCCAGCACCTCGACAGGGCATGGAAACACCATATATTTT. Protein sequence: CASTSTGHGNTIYF.